This T cell receptor beta chain was captured by sequencing in a study of CXCR3-negative and CXCR3-positive naive CD8 T cells. Notes on the study in general: The study found more hydrophobic TRB CDR3s in CXCR3-positive naive cells than in CXCR3-negative naive cells.

The authors made the TRB cDNA libraries by 5' RACE using UMI labels. TCRdb processed the 5' RACE reads again and assigns one entry to each CDR3 protein, with no DNA. The clone table shows about 150,000 distinct CDR3 sequences, with the ten largest holding around 0.5%. As regards this clonotype: As yet, its antigen is unknown.

CDR1 SGHKS and CDR2 YYEKEE come from the germline V gene (reference sequence). The CDR3 extends over 13 amino acids. This sequence was found in a human donor in good health. Some clones in this sample may be carry-over from other donors' samples. The chain links TRBV5-5 to TRBJ2-1; the TRBD1 assignment by TCRdb is unverifiable without DNA. Sequenced sample: naive CXCR3+ CD8+ T cells from blood. Subset denoted: CD45RO-CCR7+CD27+CD95- naive CD8+ T cells expressing CXCR3 (TNR3+). This CDR3 reads CAVSDRTYNEQFF.